The 23 T cell receptor beta chains in this list originate from one sample, sequenced in a study of identical twins. TCRdb fed the 5' RACE reads into MiXCR, producing one record per CDR3 protein. The repertoire holds roughly 1,500,000 distinct CDR3 sequences, with less than 40% as singletons. The source material was cord blood. These TCRs come from a newborn girl in good health.

This clonotype appeared a few times. The chain has TRBV5-1 and TRBJ2-7; 10 bases match TRBD2. With V trimmed by 7 bases and J by 5 bases, 6 bases remained unmatched. Per the germline V gene, CDR1 is SGHRS and CDR2 is YFSETQ. The CDR3 is 13 residues long. Here the CDR3 DNA reads TGCGCCAGCGCTAGCGGGAGTTACGACGAGCAGTACTTC. Translated, it gives CASASGSYDEQYF.

This clonotype showed up just once. The chain carries TRBV9 and TRBJ1-3; tentative D call: TRBD1 (6 bases). Germline values: CDR1 SGDLS, CDR2 YYNGEE. Trimming pared 3 bases from V and 1 base from J, leaving 11 bases between. The CDR3 has 15 residues. CDR3 in amino acids: CASSATGMSGNTIYF. The CDR3, as DNA: TGTGCCAGCAGCGCCACAGGGATGTCTGGAAACACCATATATTTT.

This clonotype was seen a few times. The chain has TRBV10-3 and TRBJ1-2, with 9 positions matching TRBD1. Germline V gives CDR1 ENHRY, CDR2 SYGVKD. This CDR3 contains 14 residues. The V segment lost 0 bases and the J segment 8 bases; nucleotides outside the gene matches: 4. The CDR3: CAISESRTGEGYTF. The CDR3 DNA follows: TGTGCCATCAGTGAGTCAAGGACAGGGGAGGGCTACACCTTC.

Note on this clonotype: Relative to the germline gene, one junction end is altered; a read error may explain this. The chain uses TRBV5-1 and TRBJ2-1, with 9 bases matching TRBD2. Germline values: CDR1 SGHRS, CDR2 YFSETQ. The CDR3 length is 14 residues. CDR3: CASTGTSSDNEQFF. The CDR3 DNA follows: TGCGCCAGCACCGGGACTAGCTCCGACAATGAGCAGTTCTTC.

About this clonotype: At one end the junction does not follow the germline gene, possibly because of a read error. The chain recombines TRBV5-1 with TRBJ2-3; 9 bases line up with TRBD2. CDR3 length: 18 amino acids. CDR1 and CDR2 (germline): SGHRS, YFSETQ. CDR3 nucleotide sequence: TGCGCCAGCAGCTTGGCTCCCCGCTCCGGGACTAGCATAGATACGCAGTATTTT. Translated, it gives CASSLAPRSGTSIDTQYF.

The J gene is TRBJ1-6, the V gene TRBV27; possibly TRBD1 for D (6 bases). V was pared by 5 bases and J by 2 bases, with 13 bases between. Looked up from germline, CDR1 is MNHEY and CDR2 is SMNVEV (reference sequence). The CDR3 length is 16 residues. The CDR3 reads CASSPRGATYNSPLHF. DNA for the CDR3: TGTGCCAGCAGTCCGCGGGGGGCCACCTATAATTCACCCCTCCACTTT.

This clonotype was detected only a few times. The rearrangement links TRBV15 to TRBJ2-3; tentatively, D is TRBD2 (5 bases). Germline V lookup: CDR1 LNHNV, CDR2 YYDKDF (reference sequence). This CDR3 has 15 amino acids. Trimming took off 1 base at V and 2 bases at J, with 10 bases between the two ends. The CDR3 loop is CATSRGRRSTDTQYF. The CDR3 DNA sequence: TGTGCCACCAGCAGAGGTCGGAGGTCCACAGATACGCAGTATTTT. The full variable domain, its missing parts supplied by reference TRBV15 and TRBJ2-3, is DAMVIQNPRYQVTQFGKPVTLSCSQTLNHNVMYWYQQKSSQAPKLLFHYYDKDFNNEADTPDNFQSRRPNTSFCFLDIRSPGLGDTAMYLCATSRGRRSTDTQYFGPGTRLTVL.

This clonotype was observed at least ten times. This chain uses TRBV6-6 with TRBJ2-3; D may be TRBD2 (6 bases). The V and J ends lost 2 bases and 0 bases respectively, with 9 bases between them. The CDR3 has 15 amino acids. Looked up from germline, CDR1 is MNHNY and CDR2 is SVGAGI (reference sequence). The CDR3 protein is CASSYLRGSTDTQYF. Written as DNA, the CDR3 is TGTGCCAGCAGTTACCTCCGGGGGAGCACAGATACGCAGTATTTT.

This chain uses TRBV12-3 or TRBV12-4 with TRBJ2-1; TRBD2 aligns across 8 bases. The CDR3 covers 18 residues. After removal of 2 bases from V and 3 bases from J, the junction contained 12 bases not matched to a gene. DNA of the CDR3: TGTGCCAGCAGTTTATCACCCCGCGGGACTAGAGGCTACAATGAGCAGTTCTTC. As protein: CASSLSPRGTRGYNEQFF.

This clonotype showed up just once. Being one base from a much bigger clone, this may be a read error. The rearrangement uses TRBV29-1 and TRBJ2-1; TRBD2 matches at 7 bases. CDR3 length: 14 residues. The germline V gene has CDR1 SQVTM and CDR2 ANQGSEA. V shed 3 bases and J 5 bases; nucleotides not matched to a gene: 7. The chain's CDR3 is CSVEPSGYHNEQFF. The CDR3 bases are TGCAGCGTTGAGCCTAGCGGATACCACAATGAGCAGTTCTTC.

This chain joins TRBV21-1 and TRBJ2-7; TRBD2 is the table's D call, not checked against the DNA. TRBV21-1 is a documented pseudogene. CDR3 length: 17 amino acids. The CDR3 nucleotides are TGTGCCAGCAGCGAAATCAAGACTAGCGGGAGGGCCTACGAGCAGTACTTC. It specifies CASSEIKTSGRAYEQYF.

This clonotype was seen a few times. The chain carries TRBV28 and TRBJ2-1; 10 bases align to TRBD2. Germline CDR1 and CDR2: MDHEN and SYDVKM. The CDR3 covers 18 residues. The J segment lost 0 bases and the V segment lost 2 bases, leaving 7 bases of the junction unmatched. The DNA for the CDR3 is TGTGCCAGCAGTTTAGGCCTAGCGGGAGTTAGCTCCTACAATGAGCAGTTCTTC. It codes for CASSLGLAGVSSYNEQFF.

V is TRBV10-3 and J is TRBJ2-6; no definite D call. The CDR3 consists of 13 residues. Per the germline V gene, CDR1 is ENHRY and CDR2 is SYGVKD. V was clipped by 9 bases and J by 2 bases, with 8 bases between them. As DNA, the CDR3 is TGTGCCATGGGCCCTACTGGGGCCAACGTCCTGACTTTC. Its translation: CAMGPTGANVLTF.

The V gene is TRBV30, the J gene TRBJ2-7; D is ambiguous. CDR1 and CDR2 from the germline V gene are GTSNPN and SVGIG (reference sequence). CDR3 length equals 11 residues. The V gene lost 3 bases and the J gene lost 2 bases, with 5 bases spanning the gap. The CDR3 region has the DNA TGTGCCTGGAGGAACACCTACGAGCAGTACTTC. Amino acid sequence: CAWRNTYEQYF.

The chain combines TRBV4-1 with TRBJ2-3; D may be TRBD1 (6 bases). Germline V gives CDR1 MGHRA, CDR2 YSYEKL. The CDR3 consists of 17 residues. V was shortened by 1 base and J by 4 bases, with 18 bases between the two germline ends. CDR3 coding DNA: TGCGCCAGCAGCCAAGGACCGGGACACAAACAATCAGATACGCAGTATTTT. This codes for CASSQGPGHKQSDTQYF.

J is TRBJ2-1 and V is TRBV6-6; 9 positions agree with TRBD2. CDR1 and CDR2 (germline): MNHNY, SVGAGI (reference sequence). The CDR3 covers 12 residues. V gave up 2 bases and J gave up 12 bases; unmatched junction bases: 2. Here the CDR3 DNA reads TGTGCCAGCAGTTACATTAGCGGGAGGCAGTTCTTC. Translating it yields CASSYISGRQFF.

This chain joins TRBV7-8 and TRBJ2-5, with 10 bases lining up with TRBD1. The CDR3 is made up of 15 amino acids. V shed 5 bases and J 4 bases; nucleotides not matched to a gene: 7. The V gene's germline CDR1 is SGHVS and CDR2 FQNEAQ. This chain's CDR3 is CASSIRQGAGETQYF. CDR3 nucleotides: TGTGCCAGCAGCATCAGACAGGGGGCAGGAGAGACCCAGTACTTC.

This clonotype was detected a few times. This sequence joins TRBV6-5 and TRBJ1-4; unclear D gene. Germline V gene sequence: CDR1 MNHEY, CDR2 SVGAGI. The CDR3 loop spans 15 amino acids. V shed 2 bases and J shed 5 bases, with 12 bases lying between them. In DNA form, the CDR3 reads TGTGCCAGCAGTTACCCGGTCCGCTGGAATGAAAAACTGTTTTTT. Translating gives CASSYPVRWNEKLFF.

The rearrangement uses TRBV2 and TRBJ2-3, with 8 bases lining up with TRBD1. Trimming cost V 10 bases and J 3 bases; bases outside gene matches: 15. This CDR3 has 16 amino acids. From germline, CDR1 is SNHLY and CDR2 FYNNEI. CDR3 bases: TGTGCCACTCCCCAAGGACAGGGTGGGAAAACAGATACGCAGTATTTT. The encoded protein is CATPQGQGGKTDTQYF.

The chain employs TRBV4-2 and TRBJ1-5; perhaps TRBD1 as D (5 bases). This CDR3 contains 15 residues. Germline V lookup: CDR1 LGHNA, CDR2 YNFKEQ. The V gene lost 7 bases and the J gene lost 0 bases, with 13 bases spanning the gap. The CDR3 DNA reads TGTGCCAGCACCCGAGACAGAACTAGCAATCAGCCCCAGCATTTT. Its translation is CASTRDRTSNQPQHF.

The chain joins TRBV6-6 to TRBJ2-1, with 8 bases aligning to TRBD2. The germline CDR1 and CDR2 sequences are MNHNY and SVGAGI (reference sequence). V was clipped by 2 bases and J by 3 bases; unmatched bases: 3. The CDR3 has 15 residues. In nucleotides, the CDR3 is TGTGCCAGCAGTTACCGGGGGGGACTCTACAATGAGCAGTTCTTC. Amino acids: CASSYRGGLYNEQFF.

The V gene is TRBV28, the J gene TRBJ2-7; tentatively, D is TRBD1 (5 bases). The end of the DNA is better explained by TRBJ2-4, so the J call may be wrong. This CDR3 spans 13 amino acids. From germline, CDR1 is MDHEN and CDR2 SYDVKM. This CDR3 reads CASSPHRWNIQYF. As DNA, the CDR3 is TGTGCCAGCAGCCCCCACAGGTGGAACATTCAGTACTTC.

The chain is built from TRBV5-1 and TRBJ1-1; 7 nucleotides align to TRBD1. V lost 3 bases and J lost 5; bases outside the gene matches: 7. The germline CDR1 and CDR2 sequences are SGHRS and YFSETQ. This CDR3 is built from 14 residues. The CDR3 region has the DNA TGCGCCAGCAGCTCACAGGGGACGGGGACTGAAGCTTTCTTT. As protein: CASSSQGTGTEAFF. Based on the CDR3 plus reference TRBV5-1 and TRBJ1-1, the full variable domain is KAGVTQTPRYLIKTRGQQVTLSCSPISGHRSVSWYQQTPGQGLQFLFEYFSETQRNKGNFPGRFSGRQFSNSRSEMNVSTLELGDSALYLCASSSQGTGTEAFFGQGTRLTVV.